These 5 T cell receptor beta chains originate from one sample sequenced in a study of T cells after yellow fever vaccination. One entry per CDR3 protein results from TCRdb running MiXCR on the 5' RACE reads. The sample consists of approximately 300,000 distinct CDR3 sequences, over 8.5% of them appearing once. Material: CD4+ T cells sorted from PBMCs, obtained 45 days after the yellow fever booster vaccination. Receptors were obtained from a man younger than 30 who received the YFV17D yellow fever vaccine.

This clonotype was seen repeatedly, ten times or more. The chain couples TRBV6-6 to TRBJ1-3, with unresolved D. This CDR3 comprises 16 residues. V shed 8 bases and J shed 0 bases, with 17 bases lying between them. The germline V gene encodes CDR1 MNHNY and CDR2 SVGAGI (reference sequence). The CDR3 coding sequence is TGTGCCAGCTGGATGGCAGCCTTATCCTCTGGAAACACCATATATTTT. Amino acids: CASWMAALSSGNTIYF.

This clonotype was counted only a few times. The gene calls are TRBV18 and TRBJ2-5; D ambiguous. V dropped 4 bases and J dropped 5 bases, with 11 bases sitting between them. In germline, CDR1 is KGHSH, CDR2 LQKENI. CDR3 length: 13 amino acids. The CDR3 region has the DNA TGTGCCAGCTCACGGGCTGAGATGGAGACCCAGTACTTC. This gives the protein CASSRAEMETQYF.

This clonotype was picked up a small number of times. CDR3 sequence reads: CASSPRGGDLSYEQYF. CDR3 sequence (DNA): TGTGCCAGCAGCCCGAGGGGGGGGGACTTGTCCTACGAGCAGTACTTC. The rearrangement links TRBV5-6 to TRBJ2-7; possibly TRBD2 for D (7 bases). The CDR3 length is 16 residues. Germline V gene lookup returns CDR1 SGHDT and CDR2 YYEEEE. V dropped 4 bases and J dropped 1 base, with 18 bases sitting between them.

This clonotype has at least ten counts. This sequence joins TRBV12-3 or TRBV12-4 and TRBJ2-3; no clear D gene. The V end lost 3 bases, the J end lost 1 base, and 8 bases lay between the germline ends. This CDR3 region has 14 residues. Written as DNA, the CDR3 is TGTGCCAGCAGTTTTGTAGCCCGCACAGATACGCAGTATTTT. Its protein product is CASSFVARTDTQYF.

This clonotype came up a few times. V usage is TRBV4-3 and J usage is TRBJ1-2; the match to TRBD1 covers 7 bases. The V gene end was trimmed by 3 bases and the J gene end by 4 bases; junction bases not matched to a gene: 11. Germline V CDR1 and CDR2: LGHNA, YSLEER. The CDR3 consists of 16 residues. Here the CDR3 reads CASSHDFLTGLYGYTF. CDR3 nucleotide sequence: TGCGCCAGCAGCCATGATTTCCTGACAGGGCTCTATGGCTACACCTTC.